A single sample gave rise to the 8 T cell receptor beta chains below, sequenced in a study of blood T cell repertoires in COVID-19. The repertoire was sequenced with immunoSEQ multiplex PCR; TCRdb's copy has only in-frame clones and lacks some. The top ten clones hold under 2.5% of a sample with 90,000 to 130,000 clones, over 75% of them seen once. Specimen: peripheral blood. The receptors originated from a human donor in a cohort sampled during active COVID-19.

The rearrangement links TRBV11-3 to TRBJ2-1; 10 bases match TRBD2. Germline V CDR1 and CDR2: SGHNT, YENEEA. The CDR3 consists of 15 residues. The ends lost 6 bases at V and 4 bases at J; junction bases unmatched: 6. This CDR3 is CASSSRSGRYNEQFF. CDR3 in DNA: TGTGCCAGCAGTTCCCGTAGCGGGAGGTACAATGAGCAGTTCTTC. Supplemented by reference TRBV11-3 and TRBJ2-1, the full variable domain reads EAGVVQSPRYKIIEKKQPVAFWCNPISGHNTLYWYLQNLGQGPELLIRYENEEAVDDSQLPKDRFSAERLKGVDSTLKIQPAELGDSAVYLCASSSRSGRYNEQFFGPGTRLTVL.

The rearrangement links TRBV30 to TRBJ2-5, with TRBD2 matching 11 bases. Germline V gives CDR1 GTSNPN, CDR2 SVGIG (reference sequence). The CDR3 contains 15 residues. The V gene end was trimmed by 1 base and the J gene end by 7 bases; junction bases not matched to a gene: 8. In nucleotides, the CDR3 is TGTGCCTGGAGTGCGACTAGCGGGGTGGGGGCGACCCAGTACTTC. Translated, it gives CAWSATSGVGATQYF.

The table lists this clone with a count of one. The chain carries TRBV5-4 and TRBJ2-7; 7 bases agree with TRBD1. V shed 4 bases and J 0 bases; nucleotides not matched to a gene: 4. CDR3 length equals 14 residues. Germline-derived CDR1 and CDR2 are SGHNT and YYREEE (reference sequence). The CDR3: CASSHRDSSYEQYF. CDR3 sequence (DNA): TGTGCCAGCAGCCACCGGGACAGCTCCTACGAGCAGTACTTC. The entire variable domain, with the rest obtained from reference TRBV5-4 and TRBJ2-7, is as follows: ETGVTQSPTHLIKTRGQQVTLRCSSQSGHNTVSWYQQALGQGPQFIFQYYREEENGRGNFPPRFSGLQFPNYSSELNVNALELDDSALYLCASSHRDSSYEQYFGPGTRLTVT.

The V gene is TRBV5-4, the J gene TRBJ2-5, with D tentatively TRBD2 (6 bases). The CDR3 sequence is 15 residues long. The ends were cut back, 3 bases at V and 1 base at J, with 13 bases in the middle. Germline V CDR1 and CDR2: SGHNT, YYREEE (reference sequence). Written as DNA, the CDR3 is TGTGCCAGCAGCTCGTTGATGGAGGGCCAAGAGACCCAGTACTTC. It translates to CASSSLMEGQETQYF.

There are a few counts of this clone. The chain has TRBV30 and TRBJ2-3, with D tentatively TRBD2 (6 bases). CDR3 length: 11 amino acids. V was clipped by 7 bases and J by 4 bases, with 9 bases between them. Germline lookup yields CDR1 GTSNPN and CDR2 SVGIG (reference sequence). DNA of the CDR3: TGTGCCTCCACGGGGGCAGATACGCAGTATTTT. Translating gives CASTGADTQYF.

V and J are TRBV3-1 (or the pseudogene TRBV3-2) and TRBJ2-3, with 7 bases that match TRBD2. This CDR3 comprises 21 residues. Germline V gene sequence: CDR1 LGHDT, CDR2 YNNKEL (reference sequence). After removal of 1 base from V and 0 bases from J, the junction contained 19 bases not matched to a gene. CDR3 nucleotide sequence: TGTGCCAGCAGCCAAGTACGAGGGTCGGGACTATCTTATTCTAGCACAGATACGCAGTATTTT. Amino acid sequence: CASSQVRGSGLSYSSTDTQYF.

The chain carries TRBV19 and TRBJ1-5; D not certain. V was clipped by 3 bases and J by 3 bases, with 9 bases between them. The CDR3 spans 14 residues. Germline V gene lookup returns CDR1 LNHDA and CDR2 SQIVND (reference sequence). The CDR3 bases are TGTGCCAGTAGTATTGGGCTCTACAATCAGCCCCAGCATTTT. Translating it yields CASSIGLYNQPQHF.

This chain joins TRBV3-1 (or the pseudogene TRBV3-2) and TRBJ1-1, with D possibly being TRBD1 (5 bases). The ends were cut back, 7 bases at V and 1 base at J, with 13 bases in the middle. Germline-derived CDR1 and CDR2 are LGHDT and YNNKEL (reference sequence). CDR3 length equals 14 residues. CDR3 residues: CASIQGGGNTEAFF. The CDR3 DNA sequence: TGTGCCAGCATCCAGGGCGGGGGGAACACTGAAGCTTTCTTT.